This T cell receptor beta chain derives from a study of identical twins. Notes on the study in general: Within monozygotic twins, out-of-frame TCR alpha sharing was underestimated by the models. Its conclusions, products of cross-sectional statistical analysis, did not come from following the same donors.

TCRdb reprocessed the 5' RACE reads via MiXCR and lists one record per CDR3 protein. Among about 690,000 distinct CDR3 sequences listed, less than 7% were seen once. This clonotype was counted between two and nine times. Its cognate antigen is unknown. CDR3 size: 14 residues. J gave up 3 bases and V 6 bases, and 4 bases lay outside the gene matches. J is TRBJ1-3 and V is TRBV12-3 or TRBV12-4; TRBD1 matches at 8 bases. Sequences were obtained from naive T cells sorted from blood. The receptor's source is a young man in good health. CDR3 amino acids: CASRTGVGGNTIYF. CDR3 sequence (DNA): TGTGCCAGCAGGACAGGGGTGGGTGGAAACACCATATATTTT.